What follows are 12 T cell receptor beta chains derived from one specimen sequenced in a study of a mutant IDH1 vaccine in newly diagnosed glioma (dated by TCRdb to the early 2020s). Library creation used the immunoSEQ multiplex PCR assay. The source is immuneACCESS, and TCRdb retained only in-frame sequences with V and J called. Part of the clones is not carried over; for the studies checked, unresolved V genes explain less than half of this, and the remainder is unexplained. This sample gives over 50,000 clones in total; approximately 87% of them show up just once. The ten largest clones capture more than 10% of the sample. What this sample's time point label stands for: week 23, last vaccination. Every vaccine dose consisted of 300 ug of a 20-mer mutant IDH1 peptide in Montanide, administered subcutaneously together with topical imiquimod. The antigens of these receptors remain unknown. The sequencing here drew on PBMCs, taken from a glioma patient whose treatment included an IDH1 peptide vaccine. The receptor set was obtained from a man between 18 and 35 years old with glioma.

The V gene is TRBV4-3, the J gene TRBJ1-5, with 9 bases lining up with TRBD1. Germline CDR1 and CDR2: LGHNA and YSLEER. The V and J ends lost 0 bases and 6 bases, in that order; junction bases with no gene match: 3. CDR3 size: 15 residues. CDR3 sequence: CASSQDRQGVQPQHF. CDR3 nucleotides: TGCGCCAGCAGCCAAGATCGACAGGGGGTTCAGCCCCAGCATTTT.

The rearrangement joins TRBV27 to TRBJ2-7; D possibly uses TRBD1 or TRBD2 (5 bases each). Trimming pared 6 bases from V and 3 bases from J, leaving 12 bases between. CDR3 length: 13 residues. Germline V gene data show CDR1 as MNHEY and CDR2 as SMNVEV (reference sequence). CDR3 amino acids: CASSWARGYEQYF. CDR3 coding DNA: TGTGCCAGCAGCTGGGCGAGGGGCTACGAGCAGTACTTC.

This clone was detected only once. The chain recombines TRBV5-1 with TRBJ1-1; D is unresolved. Per germline, CDR1 SGHRS and CDR2 YFSETQ. V lost 0 bases and J 5 bases, leaving 14 bases between the germline ends. CDR3 length equals 15 residues. The CDR3 reads CASSLAGGVGTEAFF. The CDR3 DNA is TGCGCCAGCAGCTTGGCCGGCGGGGTCGGAACTGAAGCTTTCTTT.

CDR3 region: CASSLASVAFF. CDR3 nucleotides: TGTGCCAGCAGCTTGGCGAGTGTAGCTTTCTTT. V is TRBV7-2 and J is TRBJ1-1; D gene uncertain. Germline assignment: CDR1 SGHTA and CDR2 FQGNSA. V gave up 3 bases and J gave up 10 bases, with 9 bases separating them. The CDR3 consists of 11 residues.

The V call is TRBV27, the J call TRBJ1-1; D is perhaps TRBD1 (6 bases). This CDR3 has 13 amino acids. Between the trimmed V and J ends, which lost 7 bases and 1 base, there was a span of 10 bases. CDR1 is MNHEY, CDR2 SMNVEV, per germline (reference sequence). The CDR3 reads CASKAGANTEAFF. DNA of the CDR3: TGTGCCAGCAAGGCAGGGGCGAACACTGAAGCTTTCTTT.

The chain links TRBV2 to TRBJ1-4; D ambiguous. The germline gives CDR1 SNHLY, CDR2 FYNNEI. This CDR3 is 14 amino acids long. The V and J ends lost 7 bases and 5 bases respectively, with 14 bases between them. DNA of the CDR3: TGTGCCAGCACGAGATACAGATTGAATGAAAAACTGTTTTTT. It is translated as CASTRYRLNEKLFF.

The J gene is TRBJ1-1, the V gene TRBV6-5; D is perhaps TRBD1 (6 bases). V lost 5 bases, J lost 10 bases, and 14 bases lay in between. CDR3 size: 12 residues. From germline, CDR1 is MNHEY and CDR2 SVGAGI. This chain's CDR3 is CASSQGTQGAFF. CDR3 in DNA: TGTGCCAGCAGTCAGGGGACTCAGGGAGCTTTCTTT.

V is TRBV2 and J is TRBJ1-6, with unresolved D. Germline V gene data show CDR1 as SNHLY and CDR2 as FYNNEI. The CDR3 covers 14 residues. Trimming left V 10 bases short and J 8 bases short, with 18 bases between. Written as DNA, the CDR3 is TGTGCCACCACCTCGGGCCCCAGCTATTCACCCCTCCACTTT. Translating gives CATTSGPSYSPLHF. The entire variable domain, with the rest obtained from reference TRBV2 and TRBJ1-6, is as follows: EPEVTQTPSHQVTQMGQEVILRCVPISNHLYFYWYRQILGQKVEFLVSFYNNEISEKSEIFDDQFSVERPDGSNFTLKIRSTKLEDSAMYFCATTSGPSYSPLHFGNGTRLTVT.

This CDR3 reads CASSWGDREAFF. In nucleotides, the CDR3 is TGTGCCAGCAGCTGGGGGGACAGGGAAGCTTTCTTT. The chain couples TRBV5-5 to TRBJ1-1; 8 nucleotides line up with TRBD1. The CDR3 contains 12 residues. V shed 3 bases and J 8 bases; nucleotides not matched to a gene: 3. Germline V gene lookup returns CDR1 SGHKS and CDR2 YYEKEE (reference sequence).

This clone appeared a single time. The rearrangement joins TRBV2 to TRBJ1-2, with 9 bases matching TRBD1. Germline values: CDR1 SNHLY, CDR2 FYNNEI. The CDR3 is 14 amino acids. The trim removed 1 base at V and 5 bases at J, leaving 2 bases unmatched. The CDR3 region has the DNA TGTGCCAGCAGTGAAGAGGACAGGGGTTATGGCTACACCTTC. The encoded protein is CASSEEDRGYGYTF.

The count of this clone is one. The rearrangement links TRBV6-5 to TRBJ2-7; D unclear. V lost 4 bases and J lost 0, with 16 bases in between. Germline CDR1 and CDR2: MNHEY and SVGAGI. The CDR3 extends over 16 amino acids. CDR3 sequence: CASSSPSTRSSYEQYF. CDR3 coding DNA: TGTGCCAGCAGTTCCCCGTCGACAAGAAGCTCCTACGAGCAGTACTTC.

The V call is TRBV6-5, the J call TRBJ2-7; tentatively, D is TRBD1 (6 bases). The V gene's germline CDR1 is MNHEY and CDR2 SVGAGI. CDR3 size: 13 residues. Trimming pared 3 bases from V and 6 bases from J, leaving 12 bases between. As DNA, the CDR3 is TGTGCCAGCAGTTATGAAGGGGGTAGCGAGCAGTACTTC. This encodes CASSYEGGSEQYF.